This note documents a single T cell receptor (beta chain) sequence. Its antigen is unknown. Germline loops: CDR1 LGHNA, CDR2 YNFKEQ. CDR3 size: 16 residues. Trimming left V 4 bases short and J 2 bases short, with 15 bases between. TCRdb's copy holds only in-frame clones and misses some; the assay was immunoSEQ multiplex PCR. The sample lists roughly 120,000 clones; roughly 90% were seen once. Second doses that came at about 4 or about 12 weeks were put together. The sample comes from a study of T cell responses to AZD1222 COVID-19 vaccine. Regarding the study as a whole: Clonal diversity may have been underestimated, and the donors were mostly white British, with more females than males. Regions 160-218 and 743-854 dominated among vaccine-associated CD4 TCRs spanning spike. There were repertoire samples only from the period after the peak T cell response.

The sequences come from peripheral blood, collected 28 days after the second AZD1222 dose. The TCR comes from an adult who received the AZD1222 COVID-19 vaccine. The V call is TRBV4-2, the J call TRBJ2-1, with D possibly being TRBD1 (5 bases). The CDR3 sequence: CASSLVGLGAYNEQFF. The DNA of the CDR3 is TGTGCCAGCAGCCTCGTGGGGCTAGGGGCCTACAATGAGCAGTTCTTC.